This T cell receptor (beta chain) was profiled in a study of T cell changes during pregnancy in multiple sclerosis. Losses at the gene ends were 7 bases for V and 5 bases for J; bases not matched to a gene: 2. Per the germline V gene, CDR1 is MNHNY and CDR2 is SVGAGI (reference sequence). The CDR3 runs 13 residues. The assay was immunoSEQ multiplex PCR, and TCRdb's table has in-frame clones only and misses some. Seen here are tens of thousands of clones, 90% to 95% observed once, and the top ten hold 0.39%. This sequence was found in a female donor with multiple sclerosis, enrolled in a pregnancy study. The chain has TRBV6-6 and TRBJ2-3; 11 bases are shared with TRBD2. This material consisted of CD4+ T cells from peripheral blood mononuclear cells, taken in the second trimester of pregnancy. CDR3 DNA sequence: TGTGCCAGCATAGCGGGAGGGGTAGATACGCAGTATTTT. This encodes CASIAGGVDTQYF.